The clone carrying this T cell receptor (beta chain) was found many times. The antigen is not known. The entry originates in a study of human T cells and chemical hapten exposure. At the level of the study: Small volume differences among pooled libraries mainly caused per-sample TCR yield variation. Study-wide findings and caveats: After DPC sensitization, TCRs above 1 in 1000 frequency showed no change.

Source study methods: Counting gave a median of around 100,000 TCRs per sample, with values ranging from roughly 23,224 to 700,000. TCRdb ran MiXCR on the RACE reads and lists one entry per CDR3 protein. Clone size and V and J calls follow TCRdb, not the original study. The sample lists some 46,000 distinct CDR3 sequences; approximately 4.7% were seen once. The time point was: healthy volunteer bleed at 2 weeks. Extraction of total RNA was performed on unfractionated whole blood. The CDR3 runs to 16 residues. With 1 base clipped from V and 2 bases from J, the junction kept 5 bases outside the gene matches. Germline lookup yields CDR1 SEHNR and CDR2 FQNEAQ (reference sequence).

Sequenced input: whole blood. The TCR comes from a female donor in good health. Some clones in this sample may be carry-over from other donors' samples. The chain recombines TRBV7-9 with TRBJ1-3; 7 bases agree with TRBD1. DNA for the CDR3: TGTGCCAGCAGCTTAGTTGGAGGGGGCCCTGGAAACACCATATATTTT. Translating gives CASSLVGGGPGNTIYF.